The 9 T cell receptor beta chains below were found in one sample sequenced in a study of blood T cell repertoires in COVID-19. Sequenced by immunoSEQ multiplex PCR; TCRdb stores in-frame clones only, minus some. The data show 300,000 or so clones, about nine tenths seen once. The sequencing input was PBMCs or T cells enriched from blood (not recorded which). The receptors were gathered from a man aged 60 to 75 who had recovered from COVID-19.

The chain couples TRBV25-1 to TRBJ2-1; 7 nucleotides line up with TRBD2. The CDR3 loop spans 17 amino acids. V dropped 6 bases and J dropped 4; count of bases not matched to a gene: 15. CDR1 MGHDK and CDR2 SYGVNS come from the germline V gene. CDR3 in amino acids: CASSGRPGGRGYNEQFF. For the CDR3, the DNA is TGTGCCAGCAGCGGGAGACCCGGGGGGAGGGGATACAATGAGCAGTTCTTC.

About this clone: Additional DNA sequences in this sample encode the identical CDR3. The V gene is TRBV5-1, the J gene TRBJ1-2, with a possible D match to TRBD1 (5 bases). The CDR3 totals 14 residues. V lost 4 bases and J lost 4, with 14 bases in between. CDR1 and CDR2 (germline): SGHRS, YFSETQ. The CDR3 reads CASSEQTGPYGYTF. CDR3 DNA sequence: TGCGCCAGCAGCGAGCAAACAGGCCCCTATGGCTACACCTTC. The full variable domain, rest sourced from reference TRBV5-1 and TRBJ1-2, is KAGVTQTPRYLIKTRGQQVTLSCSPISGHRSVSWYQQTPGQGLQFLFEYFSETQRNKGNFPGRFSGRQFSNSRSEMNVSTLELGDSALYLCASSEQTGPYGYTFGSGTRLTVV.

The chain joins TRBV2 to TRBJ2-1; a weak D match, TRBD1 (6 bases). Per germline, CDR1 SNHLY and CDR2 FYNNEI. V lost 2 bases to trimming and J lost 5 bases, with 13 bases between them. The CDR3 covers 15 residues. The CDR3: CASSESGVVNNEQFF. Written as DNA, the CDR3 is TGTGCCAGCAGTGAATCAGGGGTGGTCAACAATGAGCAGTTCTTC.

The chain links TRBV7-2 to TRBJ1-3, with TRBD1 matching 7 bases. CDR1 SGHTA and CDR2 FQGNSA come from the germline V gene. Germline trimming cut 5 bases from V and 0 bases from J; bases unmatched to any gene: 4. The CDR3 is 15 amino acids. The CDR3: CASSPTGRSGNTIYF. In nucleotides, the CDR3 is TGTGCCAGCAGCCCGACAGGGCGCTCTGGAAACACCATATATTTT. Using reference TRBV7-2 and TRBJ1-3 for the parts outside the CDR3, the full variable domain is GAGVSQSPSNKVTEKGKDVELRCDPISGHTALYWYRQSLGQGLEFLIYFQGNSAPDKSGLPSDRFSAERTGGSVSTLTIQRTQQEDSAVYLCASSPTGRSGNTIYFGEGSWLTVV.

The chain couples TRBV4-3 to TRBJ2-6, with 12 bases lining up with TRBD1. CDR1 is LGHNA, CDR2 YSLEER, per germline. The CDR3 is 20 residues long. The ends lost 2 bases at V and 0 bases at J; junction bases unmatched: 8. CDR3 in amino acids: CASSQITGTGGLSGANVLTF. CDR3 in DNA: TGCGCCAGCAGCCAAATTACCGGGACAGGGGGCCTCTCTGGGGCCAACGTCCTGACTTTC.

The V call is TRBV10-2, the J call TRBJ2-1, with D perhaps TRBD1 (6 bases). The germline CDR1 and CDR2 sequences are WSHSY and SAAADI. The V and J ends lost 6 bases and 11 bases respectively, with 23 bases between them. The CDR3 runs 15 residues. CDR3 residues: CASRSQSGQREQQFF. As DNA, the CDR3 is TGCGCCAGCAGATCCCAGTCGGGACAACGCGAGCAGCAGTTCTTC.

The rearrangement links TRBV9 to TRBJ1-5, with 10 bases identical to TRBD1. The germline V gene encodes CDR1 SGDLS and CDR2 YYNGEE. The CDR3 sequence is 14 residues long. The V and J ends lost 3 bases and 8 bases, in that order; junction bases with no gene match: 5. CDR3 sequence: CASSADRGSKPQHF. The DNA for the CDR3 is TGTGCCAGCAGCGCGGACAGGGGGAGTAAGCCCCAGCATTTT.

The chain employs TRBV3-1 (or the pseudogene TRBV3-2) and TRBJ2-7, with 11 bases aligning to TRBD1. The V gene end was trimmed by 4 bases and the J gene end by 5 bases; junction bases not matched to a gene: 13. From germline, CDR1 is LGHDT and CDR2 YNNKEL (reference sequence). The CDR3 is 17 residues long. The DNA for the CDR3 is TGTGCCAGCAGCCCCCGCTGGCCGGGACAGGGGGTCCACGAGCAGTACTTC. It specifies CASSPRWPGQGVHEQYF.

The CDR3 bases are TGTGCCTGGTCGCGTGGACAGCTATTCACAGATACGCAGTATTTT. Its protein product is CAWSRGQLFTDTQYF. The V call is TRBV30, the J call TRBJ2-3; D possibly corresponds to TRBD1 (6 bases). The CDR3 extends over 15 amino acids. Germline CDR1 is GTSNPN and CDR2 is SVGIG (reference sequence). V was pared by 5 bases and J by 2 bases, with 17 bases between.